Listed below are T cell receptor beta chains from one sample, sequenced in a study of technical replicates of blood from a few donors. The method was immunoSEQ multiplex PCR; TCRdb's version includes in-frame clones alone and lacks a portion of them. The repertoire holds 55,000 to 85,000 clones, with approximately 96% as singletons. The sample comprised T cells isolated from PBMCs. The receptors originated from a human donor in good health. CDR3s include the opening cysteine and the closing phenylalanine or tryptophan. D genes are given only for firm matches. The listing skips clone size in some rows; elsewhere it reads once, few, many or a size class.

.	TRBV10-3	.	TRBJ2-3	CAIRALGLSSTDTQYF	TGTGCCATCAGGGCCCTGGGCTTATCTAGCACAGATACGCAGTATTTT
.	TRBV4-1	.	TRBJ1-5	CASSQGIAGSLSNQPQHF	TGCGCCAGCAGCCAAGGAATAGCGGGTTCGTTAAGCAATCAGCCCCAGCATTTT
TRBD1	TRBV5-1	.	TRBJ1-4	CASSIWGTGDEKLFF	TGCGCCAGCAGCATCTGGGGGACAGGGGACGAAAAACTGTTTTTT
TRBD2	TRBV4-1	.	TRBJ2-1	CASSQGPSLAGRNNEQFF	TGCGCCAGCAGCCAAGGTCCAAGTCTAGCGGGCCGCAACAATGAGCAGTTCTTC
.	TRBV15	.	TRBJ1-5	CATSTNRDGAFNQPQHF	TGTGCCACCAGCACTAACCGCGACGGAGCCTTCAATCAGCCCCAGCATTTT
TRBD1	TRBV30	.	TRBJ1-6	CAWSGQGGGYNSPLHF	TGTGCCTGGAGCGGACAGGGTGGGGGATATAATTCACCCCTCCACTTT
TRBD2	TRBV7-8	.	TRBJ2-5	CASSLGTSGGQETQYF	TGTGCCAGCAGCTTAGGGACTAGTGGGGGACAAGAGACCCAGTACTTC
TRBD1	TRBV13	.	TRBJ2-3	CASSSQGTDTQYF	TGTGCCAGCAGCTCACAGGGGACAGATACGCAGTATTTT
.	TRBV9	.	TRBJ2-1	CASSVGRTDNEQFF	TGTGCCAGCAGCGTAGGACGGACAGACAATGAGCAGTTCTTC
.	TRBV5-6	.	TRBJ2-7	CASSYTFEQYF	.
.	TRBV28	.	TRBJ2-7	CASSTEILSYEQYF	TGTGCCAGCAGTACGGAGATTTTAAGCTACGAGCAGTACTTC
TRBD1	TRBV28	.	TRBJ2-7	CATQIGTGSSYEQYF	TGTGCCACCCAGATTGGGACAGGGAGCTCCTACGAGCAGTACTTC
.	TRBV28	few	TRBJ1-2	CASITSGSIYGYTF	TGTGCCAGCATCACTTCAGGCAGCATCTATGGCTACACCTTC
TRBD2	TRBV5-1	once	TRBJ2-7	CASSNSGSGEQYF	TGCGCCAGCAGCAATAGCGGGAGTGGCGAGCAGTACTTC
TRBD2	TRBV10-2	.	TRBJ2-7	CASSHGLAVTYEQYF	TGCGCCAGCAGTCACGGACTAGCGGTGACCTACGAGCAGTACTTC
TRBD2	TRBV28	.	TRBJ2-3	CASSLRASGPSTDTQYF	TGTGCCAGCAGTTTAAGGGCTAGCGGACCAAGCACAGATACGCAGTATTTT
.	TRBV7-2	few	TRBJ1-2	CASSPRQGGGYTF	TGTGCCAGCAGCCCTAGGCAGGGCGGCGGCTACACCTTC
.	TRBV19	once	TRBJ1-5	CASSIGGRQEDTQPQHF	TGTGCCAGTAGTATTGGGGGCCGGCAGGAGGATACTCAGCCCCAGCATTTT
.	TRBV7-7	.	TRBJ2-5	CASSLWTRGDWGTQYF	TGTGCTAGCAGCTTGTGGACTCGGGGAGATTGGGGGACCCAGTACTTC
.	TRBV5-8	.	TRBJ2-7	CASSPPDTTYEQYF	TGTGCCAGCAGCCCACCTGATACTACCTACGAGCAGTACTTC
TRBD1	TRBV5-1	.	TRBJ1-1	CASSLTGVGTEAFF	TGCGCCAGCAGCTTAACAGGGGTGGGCACTGAAGCTTTCTTT
.	TRBV2	once	TRBJ2-7	CASSESQGGSYEQYF	TGTGCCAGCAGTGAAAGTCAGGGGGGTTCCTACGAGCAGTACTTC
TRBD2	TRBV28	.	TRBJ2-7	CASSLTRGASGSTEQYF	TGTGCCAGCAGTTTAACCCGTGGAGCTAGCGGGAGTACCGAGCAGTACTTC
TRBD1	TRBV4-1	.	TRBJ2-2	CASSQEGVGQGPINTGELFF	TGCGCCAGCAGCCAAGAAGGCGTGGGACAGGGCCCTATCAACACCGGGGAGCTGTTTTTT
TRBD2	TRBV7-9	.	TRBJ2-1	CASSSTSGGGNEQFF	TGTGCCAGCAGTTCTACTAGCGGAGGGGGCAATGAGCAGTTCTTC
TRBD2	TRBV5-1	once	TRBJ2-7	CASSPLGEVAGAPYEQYF	TGCGCCAGCAGCCCACTAGGTGAGGTAGCGGGAGCCCCGTACGAGCAGTACTTC
.	TRBV7-9	.	TRBJ1-2	CASSSQDPSGGGYTF	TGTGCCAGCAGCTCCCAGGACCCATCCGGAGGTGGCTACACCTTC
.	TRBV9	.	TRBJ2-5	CASSPRGGPGETQYF	TGTGCCAGCAGCCCGAGGGGGGGACCCGGAGAGACCCAGTACTTC
.	TRBV6-1	once	TRBJ1-1	CASSGQGFKNTEAFF	TGTGCCAGCAGTGGTCAGGGATTTAAAAACACTGAAGCTTTCTTT
.	TRBV12-5	.	TRBJ1-2	CASGLVLPGYGYTF	TGTGCTAGTGGTTTGGTACTCCCCGGGTATGGCTACACCTTC
TRBD1	TRBV2	.	TRBJ1-5	CASRPTGGSYQPQHF	TGTGCCAGCAGGCCCACAGGGGGCTCGTATCAGCCCCAGCATTTT
TRBD1	TRBV7-3	.	TRBJ2-7	CASSLSGGIHEQYF	TGTGCCAGCAGCTTATCAGGGGGTATCCACGAGCAGTACTTC
.	TRBV5-5	.	TRBJ1-1	CASSRAPDRHTEAFF	TGTGCCAGCAGCAGGGCCCCCGACAGGCACACTGAAGCTTTCTTT
TRBD1	TRBV5-1	.	TRBJ2-6	CASSLQGSSGANVLTF	TGCGCCAGCAGCTTACAGGGGAGCTCTGGGGCCAACGTCCTGACTTTC
.	TRBV6-1	.	TRBJ2-7	CASRDSYYEQYF	TGTGCCAGCAGGGACAGTTACTACGAGCAGTACTTC
.	TRBV19	.	TRBJ1-5	CASSMVSGNQPQHF	TGTGCCAGTAGTATGGTGTCAGGTAATCAGCCCCAGCATTTT
TRBD2	TRBV5-1	.	TRBJ2-1	CASSLEGLAGVVEQFF	TGCGCCAGCAGCTTGGAAGGACTAGCGGGGGTGGTCGAGCAGTTCTTC
TRBD2	TRBV2	.	TRBJ2-3	CASSEGGWLRGGIDTQYF	TGTGCCAGCAGTGAAGGGGGTTGGTTGCGGGGGGGAATAGATACGCAGTATTTT
.	TRBV9	.	TRBJ2-2	CASSARQSISGELFF	TGTGCCAGCAGCGCGAGACAGTCGATTTCCGGGGAGCTGTTTTTT
.	TRBV2	.	TRBJ2-2	CASSKEVPNTGELFF	TGTGCCAGCAGCAAGGAGGTGCCTAATACCGGGGAGCTGTTTTTT
TRBD2	TRBV7-8	.	TRBJ2-1	CASSLRRGGPGPYNEQFF	TGTGCCAGCAGCTTAAGACGGGGGGGGCCCGGGCCATACAATGAGCAGTTCTTC
TRBD2	TRBV7-6	.	TRBJ2-1	CASSLGGSPYNEQFF	TGTGCCAGCAGCTTGGGCGGGAGCCCCTACAATGAGCAGTTCTTC
.	TRBV4-1	.	TRBJ1-4	CASSLGTGNEKLFF	TGCGCCAGCAGCCTCGGGACTGGTAATGAAAAACTGTTTTTT